A single sample is the source of the 26 T cell receptor beta chains below, sequenced in a study of blood T cell repertoires in COVID-19 (dated by TCRdb to 2018 to 2021). Library preparation used the immunoSEQ multiplex PCR assay. Imported from immuneACCESS, the table was reduced by TCRdb to in-frame sequences with V and J called. These copies leave out some clones; in studies compared against another copy, an unresolved V gene accounts for under half, and the cause of the remainder is not known. For this sample the table gives roughly 100,000 clones, of which about 86% were detected only once. The top ten hold approximately 40% of the sample. Material for sequencing was peripheral blood. The receptors were gathered from a man older than 75 with acute or convalescent COVID-19.

This rearrangement joins TRBV4-1 to TRBJ1-6, with 8 bases fitting TRBD1. Losses at the gene ends were 0 bases for V and 7 bases for J; bases not matched to a gene: 5. CDR1 MGHRA and CDR2 YSYEKL come from the germline V gene. This CDR3 is built from 16 residues. The CDR3 is CASSQEGTGWNSPLHF. In DNA form, the CDR3 reads TGCGCCAGCAGCCAAGAGGGGACAGGATGGAATTCACCCCTCCACTTT.

The CDR3: CASNLAGGHNEQFF. CDR3 nucleotide sequence: TGTGCCAGCAACCTAGCGGGAGGGCACAATGAGCAGTTCTTC. J is TRBJ2-1 and V is TRBV7-2; 12 nucleotides match TRBD2. V was pared by 7 bases and J by 5 bases, with 3 bases of the junction left unmatched. In germline, CDR1 is SGHTA, CDR2 FQGNSA. This CDR3 region has 14 residues.

This chain links TRBV10-3 with TRBJ1-4; 7 bases line up with TRBD1. Losses at the gene ends were 5 bases for V and 0 bases for J; bases not matched to a gene: 12. The CDR3 extends over 18 amino acids. From germline, CDR1 is ENHRY and CDR2 SYGVKD. The CDR3 nucleotides read TGTGCCATCAGTTCCGGGACAGTCAGCCATGCAACTAATGAAAAACTGTTTTTT. This gives the protein CAISSGTVSHATNEKLFF.

The rearrangement uses TRBV28 and TRBJ1-6; TRBD1 is a possible D gene (6 bases). Germline V lookup: CDR1 MDHEN, CDR2 SYDVKM. V gave up 5 bases and J gave up 7 bases, with 15 bases separating them. The CDR3 sequence is 15 residues long. CDR3 in amino acids: CASSMTGTQNSPLHF. For the CDR3, the DNA is TGTGCCAGCAGTATGACCGGGACACAAAATTCACCCCTCCACTTT.

V usage is TRBV28 and J usage is TRBJ1-1; TRBD1 aligns across 8 bases. The CDR3 consists of 15 residues. Germline V gene data show CDR1 as MDHEN and CDR2 as SYDVKM. V lost 2 bases to trimming and J lost 2 bases; unmatched junction nucleotides: 4. The CDR3 DNA reads as TGTGCCAGCAGTTTAGCGGACAGGGCTAACACTGAAGCTTTCTTT. Protein: CASSLADRANTEAFF.

The chain recombines TRBV9 with TRBJ2-3; perhaps TRBD2 as D (5 bases). Trimming took 3 bases from V and 1 from J, leaving 12 bases between them. The CDR3 contains 15 residues. Germline loops: CDR1 SGDLS, CDR2 YYNGEE. The CDR3 region is CASSAAGVRTDTQYF. The CDR3 bases are TGTGCCAGCAGCGCAGCCGGGGTCCGCACAGATACGCAGTATTTT.

This chain uses TRBV7-9 with TRBJ2-4, with D tentatively TRBD1 (6 bases). V gave up 1 base and J gave up 9 bases, with 19 bases separating them. CDR3 size: 16 residues. Per germline, CDR1 SEHNR and CDR2 FQNEAQ (reference sequence). CDR3 protein: CASSLGPPGDGAIQYF. Written as DNA, the CDR3 is TGTGCCAGCAGCTTAGGCCCCCCAGGGGATGGGGCCATTCAGTACTTC.

The chain joins TRBV5-1 to TRBJ1-1; no clear D gene. Germline V CDR1 and CDR2: SGHRS, YFSETQ. V was trimmed by 5 bases and J by 1 base, leaving 15 bases between them. The CDR3 loop spans 15 amino acids. This chain's CDR3 is CASRLGVAGNTEAFF. The CDR3 coding sequence is TGCGCCAGCAGGCTCGGGGTGGCGGGGAACACTGAAGCTTTCTTT.

This clone was seen a handful of times. The V gene is TRBV4-1, the J gene TRBJ1-5; 10 nucleotides line up with TRBD1. Germline V gives CDR1 MGHRA, CDR2 YSYEKL. The CDR3 consists of 19 residues. Trimming removed 3 bases from V and 3 bases from J; junction bases left unmatched: 14. The CDR3 DNA reads as TGCGCCAGCAGCCAGTCCGGGACAGGGGCCTCTCCCTACAATCAGCCCCAGCATTTT. Amino acid sequence: CASSQSGTGASPYNQPQHF.

This chain uses TRBV18 with TRBJ2-2, with D perhaps matching TRBD1 (6 bases). CDR1 and CDR2 from the germline V gene are KGHSH and LQKENI. This CDR3 has 16 residues. V was cut by 3 bases and J by 1 base, with 12 bases left in between. This CDR3 reads CASSPQRTENTGELFF. The DNA for the CDR3 is TGTGCCAGCTCACCCCAGAGGACAGAGAACACCGGGGAGCTGTTTTTT.

This chain links TRBV7-2 with TRBJ2-1, with D hard to call. Per the germline V gene, CDR1 is SGHTA and CDR2 is FQGNSA. The CDR3 totals 17 residues. Trimming left V 4 bases short and J 3 bases short, with 19 bases between. Here the CDR3 DNA reads TGTGCCAGCAGCTCTGAGGTGGCGAGAGTGGGCTACAATGAGCAGTTCTTC. Its protein is CASSSEVARVGYNEQFF.

This rearrangement joins TRBV19 to TRBJ2-1; 7 bases fit TRBD2. Trimming at V came to 0 bases and at J to 15 bases, leaving 8 bases not matched to a gene. This CDR3 is 13 amino acids long. CDR1 is LNHDA and CDR2 is SQIVND in the germline V gene (reference sequence). CDR3 sequence reads: CASSIDPSGNAFF. CDR3 DNA: TGTGCCAGTAGTATAGATCCGAGCGGGAATGCGTTCTTC.

The chain combines TRBV7-2 with TRBJ1-6, with 9 bases aligning to TRBD1. Germline lookup yields CDR1 SGHTA and CDR2 FQGNSA. CDR3 length: 15 residues. With 5 bases clipped from V and 9 bases from J, the junction kept 8 bases outside the gene matches. The CDR3 DNA is TGTGCCAGCAGCCTCGGACAGGGGACGGCTTCACCCCTCCACTTT. Protein: CASSLGQGTASPLHF.

V usage is TRBV30 and J usage is TRBJ1-2; D not resolved. This CDR3 contains 10 residues. CDR1 and CDR2 (germline): GTSNPN, SVGIG (reference sequence). Trimming removed 5 bases at V and 6 bases at J, with 7 bases between. CDR3 sequence: CAWDGHGYTF. Here the CDR3 DNA reads TGTGCCTGGGACGGTCATGGCTACACCTTC.

The chain has TRBV18 and TRBJ2-5, with TRBD2 as a possible D gene (6 bases). The germline V gene has CDR1 KGHSH and CDR2 LQKENI. V was shortened by 5 bases and J by 3 bases, with 10 bases between the two germline ends. The length of the CDR3 is 13 residues. The CDR3, as DNA: TGTGCCAGCTCATCCGGGAGTAAAGAGACCCAGTACTTC. It translates to CASSSGSKETQYF.

The genes are TRBV23-1 and TRBJ1-5, with 7 bases lining up with TRBD1. TRBV23-1 is annotated as an ORF whose role is uncertain. The junction had 7 bases not matched to a gene; V was cut back by 3 bases and J by 5 bases. This CDR3 has 15 residues. The CDR3 sequence: CASSHPGQPDQPQHF. The CDR3 coding sequence is TGCGCCAGCAGTCACCCGGGACAGCCGGATCAGCCCCAGCATTTT.

This clone was detected once. The chain has TRBV5-1 and TRBJ1-6; the match to TRBD1 covers 9 bases. This CDR3 has 14 amino acids. Germline V gene data show CDR1 as SGHRS and CDR2 as YFSETQ. Unmatched junction bases numbered 6, after V lost 0 bases and J lost 14 bases. The CDR3 here is CASSLEQGATSLHF. CDR3 coding DNA: TGCGCCAGCAGCTTGGAACAGGGGGCAACTTCCCTCCACTTT.

This clone showed up just once. V usage is TRBV5-1 and J usage is TRBJ2-7; unclear D gene. Germline loops: CDR1 SGHRS, CDR2 YFSETQ. CDR3 length: 13 residues. V lost 1 base and J 5 bases, leaving 10 bases between the germline ends. The CDR3 sequence: CASSLSEPDEQYF. CDR3 DNA sequence: TGCGCCAGCAGCTTGAGTGAGCCTGACGAGCAGTACTTC. The variable domain in full, with the rest retrieved from reference TRBV5-1 and TRBJ2-7, is KAGVTQTPRYLIKTRGQQVTLSCSPISGHRSVSWYQQTPGQGLQFLFEYFSETQRNKGNFPGRFSGRQFSNSRSEMNVSTLELGDSALYLCASSLSEPDEQYFGPGTRLTVT.

The J gene is TRBJ2-1, the V gene TRBV9, with TRBD2 identical over 9 bases. The CDR3 sequence is 15 residues long. Germline assignment: CDR1 SGDLS and CDR2 YYNGEE. The trim removed 0 bases at V and 7 bases at J, leaving 5 bases unmatched. The DNA for the CDR3 is TGTGCCAGCAGCGTAGTTAGCGGGAGTAGGAATGAGCAGTTCTTC. It yields the protein CASSVVSGSRNEQFF.

This clone appeared a single time. The chain combines TRBV27 with TRBJ2-3; 9 positions agree with TRBD2. J lost 2 bases, V lost 7 bases, and 13 bases had no gene match. Germline CDR1 MNHEY, CDR2 SMNVEV (reference sequence). The CDR3 extends over 17 amino acids. The CDR3 is CASIRGTASGDTDTQYF. In nucleotides, the CDR3 is TGTGCCAGCATTAGGGGTACCGCTAGCGGGGACACAGATACGCAGTATTTT.

This sequence joins TRBV28 and TRBJ1-2; D not certain. The CDR3 loop spans 12 amino acids. Germline V gives CDR1 MDHEN, CDR2 SYDVKM. Trimming pared 5 bases from V and 8 bases from J, leaving 12 bases between. The CDR3, as DNA: TGTGCCAGCAGTCGATTAGCGTGGGGCTACACCTTC. This encodes CASSRLAWGYTF.

The rearrangement links TRBV6-5 to TRBJ2-7; 11 bases are shared with TRBD1. Germline values: CDR1 MNHEY, CDR2 SVGAGI. CDR3 length: 14 residues. With 5 bases clipped from V and 5 bases from J, the junction kept 5 bases outside the gene matches. The CDR3 nucleotides read TGTGCCAGCAGTCTCGGGACAGGGGGTCACGAGCAGTACTTC. It codes for CASSLGTGGHEQYF.

Worth noting for this clone: The germline gene is not matched at one end of the junction; a read error may be the cause. The gene calls are TRBV6-5 and TRBJ2-1; D possibly corresponds to TRBD1 (6 bases). This CDR3 contains 14 residues. The germline CDR1 and CDR2 sequences are MNHEY and SVGAGI. CDR3 in amino acids: CASRYYTGNNEQFF. DNA of the CDR3: TGTGCCAGCAGATACTACACAGGGAACAATGAGCAGTTCTTC.

The J gene is TRBJ2-6, the V gene TRBV9; TRBD1 matches at 8 bases. V trimming: 4 bases; J trimming: 0 bases; junction bases outside the gene matches: 9. Germline CDR1 SGDLS, CDR2 YYNGEE. The CDR3 totals 18 residues. CDR3 residues: CASSSKDRVISGANVLTF. CDR3 sequence (DNA): TGTGCCAGCAGCAGCAAGGACAGGGTTATCTCTGGGGCCAACGTCCTGACTTTC.

This clone was seen only once. This chain joins TRBV28 and TRBJ1-4; no clear D. The V end lost 8 bases, the J end lost 6 bases, and 16 bases lay between the germline ends. This CDR3 spans 14 amino acids. Germline-derived CDR1 and CDR2 are MDHEN and SYDVKM. The DNA for the CDR3 is TGTGCCAGCTCCCCGGCGGGCGCTTATGAAAAACTGTTTTTT. This sequence encodes CASSPAGAYEKLFF.

The genes are TRBV6-5 and TRBJ1-5; D is uncertain. The germline V gene has CDR1 MNHEY and CDR2 SVGAGI. The germline V and J ends were trimmed by 2 bases and 2 bases, with 10 bases remaining between them. The CDR3 has 15 amino acids. The CDR3 reads CASSYPCTGNQPQHF. CDR3 DNA: TGTGCCAGCAGTTACCCTTGTACGGGCAATCAGCCCCAGCATTTT.